One and the same sample provided the 20 T cell receptor beta chains below, sequenced in a study of blood T cell repertoires in COVID-19 (dated by TCRdb to the early 2020s). Receptor libraries were prepared by the immunoSEQ multiplex PCR assay. TCRdb carries this immuneACCESS record with in-frame sequences only. Its versions omit some clonotypes, under half of them owing to an unresolved V gene in the studies checked, with the rest unexplained. The sample table holds about 220,000 clones, of which 84% were seen once. In total, the top ten clones hold about 9.7% of the sample. The sequencing input was peripheral blood. The receptor source for this set is a man aged 45-60 years with active or convalescent COVID-19.

The gene calls are TRBV15 and TRBJ1-1; D might be TRBD1 (5 bases). The CDR3 consists of 16 residues. Germline assignment: CDR1 LNHNV and CDR2 YYDKDF (reference sequence). V was trimmed by 1 base and J by 0 bases, leaving 12 bases between them. This CDR3 reads CATSRGITGMNTEAFF. CDR3 bases: TGTGCCACCAGCAGAGGGATTACAGGTATGAACACTGAAGCTTTCTTT.

In its sample, this clone was seen once. The V call is TRBV2, the J call TRBJ2-5; 9 bases match TRBD2. The CDR3 spans 14 residues. The V gene's germline CDR1 is SNHLY and CDR2 FYNNEI. The V gene end was trimmed by 4 bases and the J gene end by 4 bases; junction bases not matched to a gene: 4. CDR3 nucleotide sequence: TGTGCCAGCAGTGGACCTAGCGGGGTAGAGACCCAGTACTTC. Translating gives CASSGPSGVETQYF.

This chain connects TRBV5-3 to TRBJ2-3; D remains ambiguous. TRBV5-3 is marked as an open reading frame, function uncertain. The germline V and J ends were trimmed by 0 bases and 0 bases, with 8 bases remaining between them. CDR3 length: 15 residues. The CDR3 region has the DNA TGTGCCAGAAGCTTGGACACGACTAGCACAGATACGCAGTATTTT. It encodes CARSLDTTSTDTQYF.

This clone was picked up one time. The chain couples TRBV7-2 to TRBJ2-7; 8 bases fit TRBD2. CDR3 length equals 15 residues. V was pared by 5 bases and J by 1 base, with 7 bases of the junction left unmatched. Germline lookup yields CDR1 SGHTA and CDR2 FQGNSA. In nucleotides, the CDR3 is TGTGCCAGCAGCCTACTTAGCGGGGAATCCTACGAGCAGTACTTC. Its protein is CASSLLSGESYEQYF.

This clone occurred a few times. The chain uses TRBV19 and TRBJ2-7, with TRBD1 identical over 9 bases. V lost 5 bases to trimming and J lost 4 bases; unmatched junction nucleotides: 12. Germline V gene sequence: CDR1 LNHDA, CDR2 SQIVND (reference sequence). The CDR3 totals 16 residues. The CDR3 nucleotides are TGTGCCAGTAGTCCCTCCCCCCGACAGGGGGGATACGAGCAGTACTTC. The encoded protein is CASSPSPRQGGYEQYF.

This chain connects TRBV9 to TRBJ1-6, with a possible D match to TRBD1 (6 bases). CDR3 length: 15 residues. Germline V gene sequence: CDR1 SGDLS, CDR2 YYNGEE. V lost 2 bases and J lost 5, with 11 bases in between. CDR3 in amino acids: CASSVMDRHNSPLHF. The CDR3 nucleotides are TGTGCCAGCAGCGTTATGGACAGACATAATTCACCCCTCCACTTT.

The CDR3 sequence: CASGHTASGRNEQFF. CDR3 nucleotides: TGTGCCAGTGGGCATACGGCTAGCGGTCGGAATGAGCAGTTCTTC. The chain combines TRBV9 with TRBJ2-1; 7 nucleotides match TRBD2. This CDR3 spans 15 amino acids. The germline gives CDR1 SGDLS, CDR2 YYNGEE. With 8 bases clipped from V and 7 bases from J, the junction kept 15 bases outside the gene matches.

CDR3: CASSPLVLAGGPGGGEQFF. The CDR3 nucleotides are TGTGCCAGCAGCCCCTTAGTTCTAGCGGGAGGGCCAGGAGGCGGTGAGCAGTTCTTC. The rearrangement links TRBV3-1 (or the pseudogene TRBV3-2) to TRBJ2-1, with 12 bases lining up with TRBD2. The V and J ends lost 4 bases and 9 bases, in that order; junction bases with no gene match: 19. The CDR3 has 19 residues. Germline values: CDR1 LGHDT, CDR2 YNNKEL (reference sequence).

This clone showed up just once. This chain uses TRBV11-2 with TRBJ2-7; TRBD2 aligns across 14 bases. With 5 bases clipped from V and 3 bases from J, the junction kept 6 bases outside the gene matches. There are 16 residues in the CDR3. Looked up from germline, CDR1 is SGHAT and CDR2 is FQNNGV. The CDR3 DNA follows: TGTGCCAGCAGCCCGCGACTAGCGGGGGGGGGCTACGAGCAGTACTTC. Translation gives CASSPRLAGGGYEQYF.

The gene calls are TRBV28 and TRBJ1-6; D perhaps matches TRBD1 (6 bases). Germline CDR1 reads MDHEN; CDR2 reads SYDVKM. The length of the CDR3 is 17 residues. Trimming removed 6 bases from V and 1 base from J, with 16 bases in between. CDR3 coding DNA: TGTGCCAGCAGCGGATTGTGGGGGCGGTCCTATAATTCACCCCTCCACTTT. Protein sequence: CASSGLWGRSYNSPLHF.

The chain carries TRBV19 and TRBJ1-4; perhaps TRBD1 as D (5 bases). The germline V gene encodes CDR1 LNHDA and CDR2 SQIVND (reference sequence). CDR3 length: 14 amino acids. The V and J ends lost 5 bases and 3 bases respectively, with 10 bases between them. The CDR3 DNA reads as TGTGCCAGTAGTCCGACAGATGCTAATGAAAAACTGTTTTTT. Protein product: CASSPTDANEKLFF.

This clone occurred a few times. CDR3 region: CASSGWDNSPLHF. Here the CDR3 DNA reads TGTGCCAGTTCAGGGTGGGATAATTCACCCCTCCACTTT. The chain has TRBV19 and TRBJ1-6, with D maybe TRBD1 (5 bases). The germline V gene has CDR1 LNHDA and CDR2 SQIVND (reference sequence). The length of the CDR3 is 13 residues. Deletions cut 8 bases from V and 5 bases from J, with 10 bases between. Full variable domain (outside the CDR3, taken from reference TRBV19 and TRBJ1-6): DGGITQSPKYLFRKEGQNVTLSCEQNLNHDAMYWYRQDPGQGLRLIYYSQIVNDFQKGDIAEGYSVSREKKESFPLTVTSAQKNPTAFYLCASSGWDNSPLHFGNGTRLTVT.

This clone was found once. This chain links TRBV28 with TRBJ2-3; 9 bases are shared with TRBD2. Losses at the gene ends were 5 bases for V and 4 bases for J; bases not matched to a gene: 10. This CDR3 has 16 residues. CDR1 and CDR2 (germline): MDHEN, SYDVKM. The DNA for the CDR3 is TGTGCCAGCAGTCCGCGGATTAGCGGGAGTGCAGATACGCAGTATTTT. It codes for CASSPRISGSADTQYF.

V usage is TRBV28 and J usage is TRBJ2-7, with 8 bases fitting TRBD1. Germline V CDR1 and CDR2: MDHEN, SYDVKM. V was clipped by 5 bases and J by 4 bases; unmatched bases: 4. The CDR3 sequence is 13 residues long. This CDR3 is CASSGGQVYEQYF. The CDR3 DNA follows: TGTGCCAGCAGTGGGGGACAGGTATACGAGCAGTACTTC. Using reference TRBV28 and TRBJ2-7 for the parts outside the CDR3, the full variable domain is DVKVTQSSRYLVKRTGEKVFLECVQDMDHENMFWYRQDPGLGLRLIYFSYDVKMKEKGDIPEGYSVSREKKERFSLILESASTNQTSMYLCASSGGQVYEQYFGPGTRLTVT.

The rearrangement uses TRBV5-1 and TRBJ2-1, with a possible D match to TRBD2 (6 bases). This CDR3 region has 16 residues. Germline lookup yields CDR1 SGHRS and CDR2 YFSETQ. Deletions cut 0 bases from V and 3 bases from J, with 13 bases between. CDR3 DNA: TGCGCCAGCAGCTTGGCCCGGGGGAGTCACTACAATGAGCAGTTCTTC. It codes for CASSLARGSHYNEQFF. Full variable domain (missing parts from reference TRBV5-1 and TRBJ2-1): KAGVTQTPRYLIKTRGQQVTLSCSPISGHRSVSWYQQTPGQGLQFLFEYFSETQRNKGNFPGRFSGRQFSNSRSEMNVSTLELGDSALYLCASSLARGSHYNEQFFGPGTRLTVL.

This clone is a singleton in its sample. CDR3 sequence (DNA): TGTGCCAGCACCGCGCGGAGAGGGGACAAAAATGGCTACACCTTC. It yields the protein CASTARRGDKNGYTF. The chain is built from TRBV11-2 and TRBJ1-2; TRBD1 might be the D (6 bases). CDR3 size: 15 residues. In germline, CDR1 is SGHAT, CDR2 FQNNGV. Trimming shortened V by 7 bases and J by 6 bases, and 21 bases separated the two germline ends. Full variable domain (outside the CDR3, taken from reference TRBV11-2 and TRBJ1-2): EAGVAQSPRYKIIEKRQSVAFWCNPISGHATLYWYQQILGQGPKLLIQFQNNGVVDDSQLPKDRFSAERLKGVDSTLKIQPAKLEDSAVYLCASTARRGDKNGYTFGSGTRLTVV.

This clone was seen just once. The chain combines TRBV7-3 with TRBJ2-7, with D unresolved. Germline loops: CDR1 SGHTA, CDR2 FQGTGA. V dropped 2 bases and J dropped 0 bases, with 8 bases sitting between them. This CDR3 comprises 14 residues. Here the CDR3 reads CASSLSSSSYEQYV. The CDR3 bases are TGTGCCAGCAGCTTATCCTCGAGCTCCTACGAGCAGTACGTC.

The rearrangement joins TRBV7-2 to TRBJ2-1; D is perhaps TRBD1 (6 bases). V was cut by 1 base and J by 2 bases, with 9 bases left in between. Germline V lookup: CDR1 SGHTA, CDR2 FQGNSA. The CDR3 covers 15 residues. CDR3 region: CASSLVWGPYNEQFF. The DNA of the CDR3 is TGTGCCAGCAGCTTAGTGTGGGGGCCCTACAATGAGCAGTTCTTC. The full variable domain, in which reference TRBV7-2 and TRBJ2-1 provide the parts outside the CDR3, is GAGVSQSPSNKVTEKGKDVELRCDPISGHTALYWYRQSLGQGLEFLIYFQGNSAPDKSGLPSDRFSAERTGGSVSTLTIQRTQQEDSAVYLCASSLVWGPYNEQFFGPGTRLTVL.

V gene TRBV14 combines with J gene TRBJ1-1; D may be TRBD1 (5 bases). Germline CDR1 SGHDN, CDR2 FVKESK. V dropped 4 bases and J dropped 1 base, with 16 bases sitting between them. The CDR3 loop spans 16 amino acids. CDR3 region: CASSPGLTKGNTEAFF. CDR3 bases: TGTGCCAGCAGCCCGGGACTTACCAAGGGGAACACTGAAGCTTTCTTT.

The genes are TRBV15 and TRBJ2-1; 11 nucleotides match TRBD2. The J segment lost 7 bases and the V segment lost 1 base, leaving 9 bases of the junction unmatched. This CDR3 spans 17 amino acids. In germline, CDR1 is LNHNV, CDR2 YYDKDF (reference sequence). CDR3 DNA: TGTGCCACCAGCAGAGCCCTCCTGACTAGCGGGGTAAATGAGCAGTTCTTC. Residues: CATSRALLTSGVNEQFF.